Listed here are 26 T cell receptor beta chains from one sample, sequenced in a study of cytomegalovirus exposure and HLA in healthy donors. Profiling relied on immunoSEQ multiplex PCR, and the TCRdb table lists in-frame clones only, not all of them. Counted here are 130,000 or so clones, 85% occurring once; the ten biggest clones make up roughly 2%. The sample consisted of PBMCs. These receptors were taken from a woman younger than 45 in good health and CMV-seronegative.

The V call is TRBV25-1, the J call TRBJ2-1; TRBD2 matches 10 bases. The V segment lost 5 bases and the J segment 3 bases; nucleotides outside the gene matches: 4. There are 15 residues in the CDR3. CDR1 is MGHDK and CDR2 is SYGVNS in the germline V gene. In DNA form, the CDR3 reads TGTGCCAGCAGTACGGCTAGCGGGGGCTACAATGAGCAGTTCTTC. Protein sequence: CASSTASGGYNEQFF.

This clone was counted a single time. The gene calls are TRBV30 and TRBJ1-4; the D gene is possibly TRBD1 (5 bases). The CDR3 spans 15 residues. CDR1 and CDR2 (germline): GTSNPN, SVGIG (reference sequence). Trimming pared 5 bases from V and 1 base from J, leaving 14 bases between. The CDR3 here is CAWGGTAGTNEKLFF. The CDR3 coding sequence is TGTGCCTGGGGGGGAACAGCGGGAACTAATGAAAAACTGTTTTTT. Filled out from reference TRBV30 and TRBJ1-4, the complete variable domain reads SQTIHQWPATLVQPVGSPLSLECTVEGTSNPNLYWYRQAAGRGLQLLFYSVGIGQISSEVPQNLSASRPQDRQFILSSKKLLLSDSGFYLCAWGGTAGTNEKLFFGSGTQLSVL.

The chain links TRBV4-1 to TRBJ2-3, with TRBD1 identical over 8 bases. The V segment lost 5 bases and the J segment 6 bases; nucleotides outside the gene matches: 10. Germline CDR1 and CDR2: MGHRA and YSYEKL. This CDR3 is built from 15 residues. The CDR3 nucleotides are TGCGCCAGCAGCTTAACAGGGGGTATTTCTGATACGCAGTATTTT. This codes for CASSLTGGISDTQYF.

The chain combines TRBV18 with TRBJ1-4, with a weak D call TRBD1 (5 bases). The CDR3 is made up of 13 amino acids. Germline CDR1 is KGHSH and CDR2 is LQKENI. V was pared by 5 bases and J by 6 bases, with 10 bases between. For the CDR3, the DNA is TGTGCCAGCTCAAAGGGGCTAGATGAAAAACTGTTTTTT. Its translation is CASSKGLDEKLFF.

This clone was recorded once. This chain links TRBV4-3 with TRBJ2-5; D ambiguous. CDR1 LGHNA and CDR2 YSLEER come from the germline V gene. V gave up 1 base and J gave up 5 bases, with 8 bases separating them. The CDR3 is 13 residues long. The CDR3 protein is CASSQAWAETQYF. The CDR3 nucleotides are TGCGCCAGCAGCCAAGCCTGGGCGGAGACCCAGTACTTC.

CDR3 sequence: CASGFGQPNTGELFF. As DNA, the CDR3 is TGTGCTAGTGGTTTTGGGCAGCCGAACACCGGGGAGCTGTTTTTT. This chain connects TRBV12-5 to TRBJ2-2; D unresolved. The length of the CDR3 is 15 residues. V was shortened by 3 bases and J by 0 bases, with 8 bases between the two germline ends. Germline assignment: CDR1 LGHNT and CDR2 FRNRAP.

This sequence joins TRBV6-6 and TRBJ1-6, with TRBD1 matching over 7 bases. The V segment lost 4 bases and the J segment 6 bases; nucleotides outside the gene matches: 6. Germline V lookup: CDR1 MNHNY, CDR2 SVGAGI (reference sequence). This CDR3 spans 15 amino acids. CDR3 nucleotide sequence: TGTGCCAGCAGTTCCAGGGACAGATCTAATTCACCCCTCCACTTT. Protein: CASSSRDRSNSPLHF.

The chain combines TRBV5-4 with TRBJ2-5, with 7 bases that match TRBD2. Per the germline V gene, CDR1 is SGHNT and CDR2 is YYREEE (reference sequence). J was trimmed by 0 bases and V by 4 bases; bases with no gene match: 6. The CDR3 extends over 15 amino acids. The CDR3 sequence is CASSASRGDQETQYF. The DNA of the CDR3 is TGTGCCAGCAGCGCCTCCCGGGGGGACCAAGAGACCCAGTACTTC.

This chain joins TRBV5-6 and TRBJ1-4; D unresolved. Germline V gene lookup returns CDR1 SGHDT and CDR2 YYEEEE. With 0 bases removed from V and 5 bases from J, the gap between germline ends came to 11 bases. The length of the CDR3 is 15 residues. In nucleotides, the CDR3 is TGTGCCAGCAGCTTGGTATTGACGGGGAATGAAAAACTGTTTTTT. As protein: CASSLVLTGNEKLFF.

The chain recombines TRBV19 with TRBJ2-3, with D unclear. Germline CDR1 LNHDA, CDR2 SQIVND (reference sequence). The V end was cut by 3 bases, the J end by 2 bases, with 9 bases between. This CDR3 is built from 14 residues. The CDR3 DNA sequence: TGTGCCAGTAGTATGGTCTCGGTCACAGATACGCAGTATTTT. Amino acids: CASSMVSVTDTQYF. The whole variable domain, remainder taken from reference TRBV19 and TRBJ2-3, is DGGITQSPKYLFRKEGQNVTLSCEQNLNHDAMYWYRQDPGQGLRLIYYSQIVNDFQKGDIAEGYSVSREKKESFPLTVTSAQKNPTAFYLCASSMVSVTDTQYFGPGTRLTVL.

The chain joins TRBV6-1 to TRBJ1-2; 8 nucleotides line up with TRBD1. CDR1 MNHNS and CDR2 SASEGT come from the germline V gene. V dropped 1 base and J dropped 5; count of bases not matched to a gene: 3. The CDR3 extends over 14 amino acids. In DNA form, the CDR3 reads TGTGCCAGCAGTGAAGAACAGGGGGGGTATGGCTACACCTTC. Protein: CASSEEQGGYGYTF.

The chain has TRBV6-5 and TRBJ1-6, with 10 bases identical to TRBD1. The length of the CDR3 is 14 residues. Per the germline V gene, CDR1 is MNHEY and CDR2 is SVGAGI. V lost 5 bases to trimming and J lost 14 bases; unmatched junction nucleotides: 9. The DNA of the CDR3 is TGTGCCAGCAGTGTATCGGGACAGGGGTTCTCCCTCCACTTT. Translation gives CASSVSGQGFSLHF.

The V gene is TRBV10-2, the J gene TRBJ1-2, with 9 bases identical to TRBD1. This CDR3 has 12 amino acids. The ends lost 8 bases at V and 6 bases at J; junction bases unmatched: 4. Germline V lookup: CDR1 WSHSY, CDR2 SAAADI. CDR3 nucleotide sequence: TGCGCCAGCGGGGGACAGGGTAATGGCTACACCTTC. Its protein product is CASGGQGNGYTF.

The chain couples TRBV7-2 to TRBJ2-1; TRBD2 matches at 11 bases. The CDR3 is 16 amino acids. CDR1 is SGHTA, CDR2 FQGNSA, per germline. The junction had 6 bases not matched to a gene; V was cut back by 1 base and J by 7 bases. Here the CDR3 DNA reads TGTGCCAGCAGCTTAGTAGCGGGGGGGCCTTCGAATGAGCAGTTCTTC. This translates into CASSLVAGGPSNEQFF.

The CDR3: CASKRGGLVVTEAFF. CDR3 DNA sequence: TGTGCCAGCAAGCGGGGGGGCCTAGTTGTTACTGAAGCTTTCTTT. The rearrangement links TRBV6-5 to TRBJ1-1; TRBD1 might be the D (6 bases). The CDR3 loop spans 15 amino acids. Trimming pared 7 bases from V and 5 bases from J, leaving 20 bases between. Germline V gene sequence: CDR1 MNHEY, CDR2 SVGAGI.

The chain joins TRBV6-1 to TRBJ2-3; 8 bases match TRBD2. Trimming took 3 bases from V and 5 from J; bases not matched to a gene: 7. The CDR3 runs to 15 residues. Looked up from germline, CDR1 is MNHNS and CDR2 is SASEGT. CDR3 in amino acids: CASSELSGGQDTQYF. The DNA of the CDR3 is TGTGCCAGCAGTGAGTTAAGCGGGGGCCAAGATACGCAGTATTTT.

This rearrangement joins TRBV9 to TRBJ2-7; D gene uncertain. The CDR3 loop spans 13 amino acids. Germline assignment: CDR1 SGDLS and CDR2 YYNGEE. Trimming cost V 3 bases and J 10 bases, with 17 bases left between them. CDR3: CASSASPSVEQYF. CDR3 nucleotide sequence: TGTGCCAGCAGCGCATCCCCCTCAGTTGAACAGTACTTC.

V usage is TRBV11-2 and J usage is TRBJ2-1; weak D call: TRBD1 (6 bases). This CDR3 is built from 15 residues. Trimming shortened V by 3 bases and J by 3 bases, and 12 bases separated the two germline ends. The germline V gene has CDR1 SGHAT and CDR2 FQNNGV. CDR3 residues: CASSFWQGIYNEQFF. CDR3 sequence (DNA): TGTGCCAGCAGCTTTTGGCAGGGGATCTACAATGAGCAGTTCTTC.

This chain connects TRBV19 to TRBJ1-1, with a possible D match to TRBD1 (6 bases). Germline CDR1 reads LNHDA; CDR2 reads SQIVND (reference sequence). The CDR3 is 12 residues long. V gave up 9 bases and J gave up 3 bases, with 11 bases separating them. The CDR3 DNA sequence: TGTGCCAGCCTAGGGGGTTACACTGAAGCTTTCTTT. Amino acids: CASLGGYTEAFF.

This sequence joins TRBV19 and TRBJ2-5; D ambiguous. V lost 3 bases to trimming and J lost 5 bases, with 7 bases between them. Per germline, CDR1 LNHDA and CDR2 SQIVND (reference sequence). The CDR3 loop spans 12 amino acids. The CDR3 region is CASSMARETQYF. CDR3 in DNA: TGTGCCAGTAGTATGGCGCGGGAGACCCAGTACTTC. Filled out from reference TRBV19 and TRBJ2-5, the complete variable domain reads DGGITQSPKYLFRKEGQNVTLSCEQNLNHDAMYWYRQDPGQGLRLIYYSQIVNDFQKGDIAEGYSVSREKKESFPLTVTSAQKNPTAFYLCASSMARETQYFGPGTRLLVL.

The chain is built from TRBV7-9 and TRBJ1-1; D may be TRBD1 (5 bases). Germline CDR1 and CDR2: SEHNR and FQNEAQ (reference sequence). V was cut by 1 base and J by 4 bases, with 19 bases left in between. The CDR3 loop spans 17 amino acids. CDR3 residues: CASSLGADSPGGTEAFF. The CDR3 nucleotides read TGTGCCAGCAGCTTAGGAGCCGACTCTCCGGGGGGCACTGAAGCTTTCTTT.

V usage is TRBV10-3 and J usage is TRBJ2-1, with 10 bases lining up with TRBD2. CDR3 length equals 15 residues. Germline V gene lookup returns CDR1 ENHRY and CDR2 SYGVKD. V trimming: 2 bases; J trimming: 6 bases; junction bases outside the gene matches: 4. The CDR3 spells CAISELAGVTNEQFF. In DNA form, the CDR3 reads TGTGCCATCAGTGAGCTAGCGGGGGTTACCAATGAGCAGTTCTTC.

The chain is built from TRBV19 and TRBJ2-4; D may be TRBD1 (5 bases). Per the germline V gene, CDR1 is LNHDA and CDR2 is SQIVND (reference sequence). This CDR3 spans 14 amino acids. Trimming stripped 9 bases from V and 2 bases from J, with 14 bases between. This chain's CDR3 is CASQTQGTKNIQYF. The CDR3 bases are TGTGCCAGCCAAACTCAGGGTACCAAAAACATTCAGTACTTC.

The chain employs TRBV19 and TRBJ1-4; TRBD1 aligns across 7 bases. Germline-derived CDR1 and CDR2 are LNHDA and SQIVND (reference sequence). Trimming removed 7 bases from V and 6 bases from J; junction bases left unmatched: 11. The CDR3 covers 15 residues. CDR3 sequence: CASNGRGGGYEKLFF. The CDR3 coding sequence is TGTGCCAGTAATGGTAGAGGGGGCGGGTATGAAAAACTGTTTTTT.

This chain's CDR3 is CASSLEGLAGLTDTQYF. Written as DNA, the CDR3 is TGTGCCAGCAGCTTAGAGGGACTAGCGGGACTCACAGATACGCAGTATTTT. This chain uses TRBV13 with TRBJ2-3, with TRBD2 matching 13 bases. Germline values: CDR1 PRHDT, CDR2 FYEKMQ (reference sequence). This CDR3 has 17 amino acids. Germline trimming cut 1 base from V and 2 bases from J; bases unmatched to any gene: 3.

The chain is built from TRBV5-5 and TRBJ2-7; D may be TRBD2 (6 bases). The CDR3 has 16 residues. Trimming pared 0 bases from V and 0 bases from J, leaving 13 bases between. Germline V CDR1 and CDR2: SGHKS, YYEKEE (reference sequence). DNA of the CDR3: TGTGCCAGCAGCTTGGAAGGGCGGGGAAGCTCCTACGAGCAGTACTTC. Amino acid sequence: CASSLEGRGSSYEQYF. The complete variable domain, with remaining parts taken from reference TRBV5-5 and TRBJ2-7, reads DAGVTQSPTHLIKTRGQQVTLRCSPISGHKSVSWYQQVLGQGPQFIFQYYEKEERGRGNFPDRFSARQFPNYSSELNVNALLLGDSALYLCASSLEGRGSSYEQYFGPGTRLTVT.